Listed here is a single T cell receptor (beta chain). Its antigen is unidentified. A read error may account for a junction end that differs from germline. This sample was taken from a study of shared clonotypes between healthy human individuals. In the study overall: Per donor, three plates held CD4 naive cells, three held CD4 memory, two held CD8 naive and one held CD8 memory. General study findings and limits: The study generally estimated greater richness for naive than memory subsets.

The CDR3 extends over 12 amino acids. Germline CDR1 and CDR2: MNHEY and SVGAGI. The donors were adults (healthy and HIV-negative) with no recent acute infections or vaccinations. The run depth of the assay was deep. Profiled with immunoSEQ multiplex PCR; TCRdb holds only in-frame clones, not every one. The data contain approximately 2.4 million clones, around 95% of them singletons. The TCR comes from a man between 18 and 29 years old in good health. The gene calls are TRBV6-5 and TRBJ2-7; the D gene is possibly TRBD1 (6 bases). Sequencing used naive CD4+ T cells sorted from blood. The subset denotes: CD45RA+ positively selected. CDR3 amino acids: CASSYSGGVATF. The CDR3 nucleotides are TGTGCCAGCAGTTACTCAGGGGGAGTCGCGACCTTC.